This T cell receptor (beta chain) comes out of a study of cytomegalovirus exposure and HLA in healthy donors. Both 60 Vbeta primers and 13 Jbeta primers went into the PCR. TCRdb's copy holds only in-frame clones and misses some; the assay was immunoSEQ multiplex PCR. The sample has around 160,000 clones; 75% to 80% are singletons. With regard to this clone: Antigen specificity is unknown.

The CDR3 totals 14 residues. V lost 4 bases and J lost 1, with 11 bases in between. In germline, CDR1 is SGHNT, CDR2 YYREEE (reference sequence). Donors in the study were healthy people who gave bone marrow. The study's findings and limits: In an earlier analysis, in some 500 donors, most V segments appeared productive either ~90% or ~30% of the time. Among donors in an Asian-associated ancestry cluster, a later analysis reportedly found fewer N-insertions than the approximately 670-donor mean.

The sequence was obtained from a man aged 45 to 65 in good health and CMV-seropositive. The V gene is TRBV5-4, the J gene TRBJ2-5; D may be TRBD2 (6 bases). Material: PBMCs. The chain's CDR3 is CASSLTSRQETQYF. The CDR3, as DNA: TGTGCCAGCAGCCTCACTAGCCGCCAAGAGACCCAGTACTTC.